The source of this T cell receptor beta chain is a study of T cells in Graves' hyperthyroidism and ophthalmopathy. Active moderate-to-severe ophthalmopathy, Clinical Activity Score at least 3, NOSPECS at least 4, under 3 months' duration. Researchers barred patients who had uncontrolled infection, other autoimmune disease, pregnancy or lactation. Used for diagnoses were clinical symptoms, serum thyroxine and TRAb, thyroid ultrasound and orbital computed tomography. Isolation of PBMCs was performed on around 9.8 ml fresh peripheral blood. The TCR beta CDR3 regions underwent amplification using RNA transcripts as the source. Initially, a first-round RT-PCR of the TCR CDR3 employed the HTBI primer set. TCRdb ran MiXCR on the multiplex PCR reads and lists one entry per CDR3 protein. This table holds around 600,000 distinct CDR3 sequences, more than 12% found once. This clonotype was seen many times. The TCR comes from a woman in her fifties or sixties with Graves' ophthalmopathy. The specimen was blood.

CDR3 in DNA: TGTGCCAGCAGCTTAAGGCGAAACACAGATACGCAGTATTTT. Protein: CASSLRRNTDTQYF. The chain couples TRBV7-9 to TRBJ2-3; D remains unclear. Germline V gives CDR1 SEHNR, CDR2 FQNEAQ (reference sequence). This CDR3 has 14 residues. The germline V and J ends were trimmed by 2 bases and 2 bases, with 8 bases remaining between them.